Listed here are 9 T cell receptor beta chains from one sample, sequenced in a study of T cells after yellow fever vaccination. TCRdb analysed the 5' RACE reads with MiXCR anew, one entry per CDR3 protein. The sample records about 340,000 distinct CDR3 sequences, approximately 4% being singletons. Source: PBMCs, taken 5 days after the yellow fever booster vaccination. Receptors originate from a man between 18 and 29 years old who received the YFV17D yellow fever vaccine.

The genes are TRBV28 and TRBJ2-7, with D possibly matching TRBD1 (6 bases). Looked up from germline, CDR1 is MDHEN and CDR2 is SYDVKM. The ends were cut back, 5 bases at V and 2 bases at J, with 7 bases in the middle. The CDR3 consists of 12 residues. CDR3 loop: CASSGQTYEQYV. As DNA, the CDR3 is TGTGCCAGCAGTGGACAGACCTACGAGCAGTACGTC.

This clonotype was seen more than once but under ten times. This chain connects TRBV19 to TRBJ2-3; a possible D gene is TRBD2 (6 bases). The CDR3 length is 15 residues. V was clipped by 3 bases and J by 4 bases, with 14 bases between them. Per germline, CDR1 LNHDA and CDR2 SQIVND (reference sequence). The CDR3 spells CASSIASGGPDTQYF. Here the CDR3 DNA reads TGTGCCAGTAGTATCGCCTCCGGAGGGCCAGATACGCAGTATTTT.

This clonotype turned up a few times. The chain combines TRBV6-5 with TRBJ1-1; no clear D. This CDR3 comprises 13 residues. Germline values: CDR1 MNHEY, CDR2 SVGAGI. V dropped 5 bases and J dropped 4 bases, with 11 bases sitting between them. CDR3 sequence reads: CASSQRGSTEAFF. Here the CDR3 DNA reads TGTGCCAGCAGTCAGCGCGGGTCCACTGAAGCTTTCTTT.

This clonotype was detected ten times or more. J is TRBJ2-5 and V is TRBV4-3; D possibly corresponds to TRBD2 (6 bases). The CDR3 length is 14 residues. The V gene's germline CDR1 is LGHNA and CDR2 YSLEER. Between the trimmed V and J ends, which lost 3 bases and 4 bases, there was a span of 12 bases. Here the CDR3 reads CASSHGGISETQYF. In nucleotides, the CDR3 is TGCGCCAGCAGCCACGGCGGGATATCAGAGACCCAGTACTTC.

V is TRBV28 and J is TRBJ1-5; D uncertain. The CDR3 is 15 amino acids. Germline V lookup: CDR1 MDHEN, CDR2 SYDVKM. Trimming stripped 4 bases from V and 0 bases from J, with 10 bases between. The CDR3 bases are TGTGCCAGCAGTTCCCCCCTATATAGCAATCAGCCCCAGCATTTT. This translates into CASSSPLYSNQPQHF.

The rearrangement links TRBV18 to TRBJ2-3; D unresolved. V shed 2 bases and J shed 0 bases, with 9 bases lying between them. This CDR3 spans 15 amino acids. From germline, CDR1 is KGHSH and CDR2 LQKENI. This CDR3 reads CASSPRVTSTDTQYF. In DNA, the CDR3 is TGTGCCAGCTCACCAAGGGTAACTAGCACAGATACGCAGTATTTT.

This clonotype was recorded a few times. This chain joins TRBV6-2 or TRBV6-3 and TRBJ1-2; D unresolved. The germline CDR1 and CDR2 sequences are MNHEY and SVGEGT. The CDR3 runs to 13 residues. V lost 5 bases to trimming and J lost 1 base, with 8 bases between them. The chain's CDR3 is CASSPSINYGYTF. The CDR3 DNA follows: TGTGCCAGCAGTCCCAGTATTAACTATGGCTACACCTTC.

This clonotype was counted a few times. J is TRBJ2-2 and V is TRBV20-1, with 7 bases that match TRBD1. The CDR3 loop spans 15 amino acids. V was pared by 0 bases and J by 5 bases, with 6 bases of the junction left unmatched. Germline CDR1 is DFQATT and CDR2 is SNEGSKA (reference sequence). In DNA form, the CDR3 reads TGCAGTGCTAGAGATTTCTCCAGGGGGACCGGGGAGCTGTTTTTT. It specifies CSARDFSRGTGELFF.

This CDR3 reads CASSWRLRDREETQYF. In DNA, the CDR3 is TGTGCCAGCAGCTGGCGTCTCCGGGACAGGGAAGAGACCCAGTACTTC. This chain connects TRBV5-8 to TRBJ2-5, with 9 bases fitting TRBD1. Germline V gene data show CDR1 as SGHTS and CDR2 as YDEGEE. Trimming at V came to 3 bases and at J to 3 bases, leaving 9 bases not matched to a gene. The CDR3 runs 16 residues.